This entry lists 20 T cell receptor beta chains sequenced from one sample in a study of blood T cell repertoires in COVID-19 (dated by TCRdb to 2020 to 2021). Libraries were prepared through the immunoSEQ multiplex PCR assay. TCRdb obtained this table from immuneACCESS and retained in-frame rearrangements with V and J assigned. These tables miss some clones; where compared with another copy, unresolved V genes account for less than half of the shortfall, and the remainder is unexplained. Across this sample there are around 280,000 clones, with around four fifths seen only once. The ten top clones hold 4.1% of the sample. Sequences were obtained from peripheral blood. These receptors all stem from a woman in her forties or fifties with active or convalescent COVID-19.

V and J are TRBV30 and TRBJ1-4; D unresolved. This CDR3 comprises 13 residues. The germline V gene has CDR1 GTSNPN and CDR2 SVGIG (reference sequence). With 3 bases removed from V and 5 bases from J, the gap between germline ends came to 10 bases. The CDR3 nucleotides read TGTGCCTGGAGCCGTAGCCGCAATGAAAAACTGTTTTTT. Translation: CAWSRSRNEKLFF.

This chain connects TRBV19 to TRBJ1-6; D call uncertain. This CDR3 is built from 13 residues. V was clipped by 10 bases and J by 7 bases, with 14 bases between them. Germline V gene data show CDR1 as LNHDA and CDR2 as SQIVND (reference sequence). In nucleotides, the CDR3 is TGTGCCACCGAGGGAGGAGGAAATTCACCCCTCCACTTT. Protein sequence: CATEGGGNSPLHF. The full variable domain, with the rest looked up from reference TRBV19 and TRBJ1-6, is DGGITQSPKYLFRKEGQNVTLSCEQNLNHDAMYWYRQDPGQGLRLIYYSQIVNDFQKGDIAEGYSVSREKKESFPLTVTSAQKNPTAFYLCATEGGGNSPLHFGNGTRLTVT.

The CDR3: CASSYSRGGSYEQYF. The CDR3 DNA follows: TGTGCCAGCAGTTACTCTAGGGGGGGCTCCTACGAGCAGTACTTC. The V gene is TRBV6-6, the J gene TRBJ2-7; D may be TRBD2 (7 bases). Germline assignment: CDR1 MNHNY and CDR2 SVGAGI (reference sequence). The CDR3 covers 15 residues. V was pared by 0 bases and J by 0 bases, with 9 bases between.

In its sample, this clone was seen once. The chain employs TRBV2 and TRBJ1-3; no reliable D call. Germline V gene sequence: CDR1 SNHLY, CDR2 FYNNEI. Between the trimmed V and J ends, which lost 2 bases and 4 bases, there was a span of 9 bases. The CDR3 spans 14 residues. DNA for the CDR3: TGTGCCAGCAGTGAACAGACACTCGGAAACACCATATATTTT. The encoded protein is CASSEQTLGNTIYF.

This chain connects TRBV13 to TRBJ1-2, with 7 bases that match TRBD1. The ends lost 4 bases at V and 5 bases at J; junction bases unmatched: 4. Germline-derived CDR1 and CDR2 are PRHDT and FYEKMQ (reference sequence). The length of the CDR3 is 13 residues. In nucleotides, the CDR3 is TGTGCCAGCAGCTCCGGACAGGAATATGGCTACACCTTC. This gives the protein CASSSGQEYGYTF.

The genes are TRBV5-1 and TRBJ2-7; D remains ambiguous. V gave up 0 bases and J gave up 1 base, with 11 bases separating them. Looked up from germline, CDR1 is SGHRS and CDR2 is YFSETQ. This CDR3 is 15 amino acids long. The CDR3 DNA sequence: TGCGCCAGCAGCTTGGCGGCTAGAAGTTCCTACGAGCAGTACTTC. Protein product: CASSLAARSSYEQYF. The complete variable domain, with remaining parts taken from reference TRBV5-1 and TRBJ2-7, reads KAGVTQTPRYLIKTRGQQVTLSCSPISGHRSVSWYQQTPGQGLQFLFEYFSETQRNKGNFPGRFSGRQFSNSRSEMNVSTLELGDSALYLCASSLAARSSYEQYFGPGTRLTVT.

The rearrangement uses TRBV7-8 and TRBJ1-2; D possibly corresponds to TRBD1 (5 bases). The CDR3 has 15 residues. The V and J ends lost 7 bases and 4 bases respectively, with 19 bases between them. The germline V gene encodes CDR1 SGHVS and CDR2 FQNEAQ. This chain's CDR3 is CASTPRFRQSYGYTF. Here the CDR3 DNA reads TGTGCCAGCACCCCGAGATTCCGACAGTCCTATGGCTACACCTTC.

The V gene is TRBV12-3 or TRBV12-4, the J gene TRBJ1-6, with D uncertain. The CDR3 consists of 12 residues. V was trimmed by 5 bases and J by 8 bases, leaving 7 bases between them. The CDR3 spells CASSAIYSPLHF. DNA for the CDR3: TGTGCCAGCAGTGCGATCTATTCACCCCTCCACTTT.

This clone appeared once. The chain is built from TRBV7-9 and TRBJ1-4; tentative D call: TRBD1 (6 bases). CDR3 length equals 15 residues. Per the germline V gene, CDR1 is SEHNR and CDR2 is FQNEAQ (reference sequence). Trimming removed 2 bases from V and 4 bases from J, with 11 bases in between. The CDR3 loop reads CASSLSGGHNEKLFF. Written as DNA, the CDR3 is TGTGCCAGCAGCTTATCGGGGGGACATAATGAAAAACTGTTTTTT. Full variable domain (missing parts from reference TRBV7-9 and TRBJ1-4): DTGVSQNPRHKITKRGQNVTFRCDPISEHNRLYWYRQTLGQGPEFLTYFQNEAQLEKSRLLSDRFSAERPKGSFSTLEIQRTEQGDSAMYLCASSLSGGHNEKLFFGSGTQLSVL.

CDR3 DNA: TGTGCCATCAGTGAGTCCGAGCGGGAGTTTGGAGAGCAGTTCTTC. Translation: CAISESEREFGEQFF. The chain couples TRBV10-3 to TRBJ2-1; TRBD2 matches at 8 bases. From germline, CDR1 is ENHRY and CDR2 SYGVKD. Losses at the gene ends were 0 bases for V and 10 bases for J; bases not matched to a gene: 8. The CDR3 contains 15 residues.

This sequence joins TRBV21-1 and TRBJ2-7; the D call TRBD2 from the table was never checked on the DNA. TRBV21-1 constitutes a pseudogene. CDR3 size: 14 residues. The CDR3 here is CASTRGGKNYEQYF. In DNA, the CDR3 is TGTGCCAGCACCCGGGGGGGAAAAAACTACGAGCAGTACTTC.

V and J are TRBV3-1 (or the pseudogene TRBV3-2) and TRBJ2-7; TRBD2 aligns across 10 bases. Trimming removed 1 base from V and 4 bases from J; junction bases left unmatched: 4. The germline CDR1 and CDR2 sequences are LGHDT and YNNKEL (reference sequence). The CDR3 length is 15 residues. The CDR3 nucleotides read TGTGCCAGCAGCCAAGTGGCTAGCGGGAGTTACGAGCAGTACTTC. Protein product: CASSQVASGSYEQYF.

The genes are TRBV3-1 (or the pseudogene TRBV3-2) and TRBJ2-4, with TRBD2 identical over 8 bases. There are 21 residues in the CDR3. CDR1 is LGHDT and CDR2 is YNNKEL in the germline V gene (reference sequence). Trimming removed 4 bases from V and 1 base from J; junction bases left unmatched: 21. In DNA form, the CDR3 reads TGTGCCAGCAGCCGCCTTCCTCCTAGCGGGTTCTCCCACCCGGCCAAAAACATTCAGTACTTC. Protein sequence: CASSRLPPSGFSHPAKNIQYF.

This chain joins TRBV19 and TRBJ2-3; D may be TRBD2 (5 bases). The germline V gene has CDR1 LNHDA and CDR2 SQIVND (reference sequence). The V gene lost 8 bases and the J gene lost 4 bases, with 16 bases spanning the gap. The CDR3 length is 14 residues. CDR3 in DNA: TGTGCCAGTTCAAGAAGACTAAGGGCAGATACGCAGTATTTT. The encoded protein is CASSRRLRADTQYF. Filled out from reference TRBV19 and TRBJ2-3, the complete variable domain reads DGGITQSPKYLFRKEGQNVTLSCEQNLNHDAMYWYRQDPGQGLRLIYYSQIVNDFQKGDIAEGYSVSREKKESFPLTVTSAQKNPTAFYLCASSRRLRADTQYFGPGTRLTVL.

This chain connects TRBV7-9 to TRBJ2-7, with 7 positions matching TRBD2. The CDR3 totals 13 residues. The V gene end was trimmed by 2 bases and the J gene end by 7 bases; junction bases not matched to a gene: 5. Germline-derived CDR1 and CDR2 are SEHNR and FQNEAQ (reference sequence). The CDR3 here is CASSLMGEGEQYF. The CDR3 bases are TGTGCCAGCAGCTTAATGGGGGAGGGGGAGCAGTACTTC.

The V call is TRBV2, the J call TRBJ2-7, with 9 bases matching TRBD1. The germline CDR1 and CDR2 sequences are SNHLY and FYNNEI. The V and J ends lost 4 bases and 2 bases, in that order; junction bases with no gene match: 3. CDR3 length: 14 amino acids. CDR3 residues: CASSGQGVPYEQYF. For the CDR3, the DNA is TGTGCCAGCAGTGGACAGGGGGTTCCCTACGAGCAGTACTTC.

This clone was observed once. The V gene is TRBV4-2, the J gene TRBJ2-1, with D possibly matching TRBD2 (6 bases). V was cut by 0 bases and J by 3 bases, with 15 bases left in between. Germline V gives CDR1 LGHNA, CDR2 YNFKEQ. The CDR3 sequence is 17 residues long. CDR3 residues: CASSQDGASGYYNEQFF. CDR3 nucleotides: TGTGCCAGCAGCCAAGACGGGGCGAGCGGGTACTACAATGAGCAGTTCTTC.

A single count supports this clone. The chain is built from TRBV30 and TRBJ2-5; 11 bases agree with TRBD2. CDR3 size: 15 residues. In germline, CDR1 is GTSNPN, CDR2 SVGIG (reference sequence). Trimming removed 5 bases from V and 4 bases from J; junction bases left unmatched: 9. Here the CDR3 DNA reads TGTGCCTGGGGGGCAGGGACTAGCGGCGGAGAGACCCAGTACTTC. Residues: CAWGAGTSGGETQYF.

This chain connects TRBV10-1 to TRBJ2-7, with 9 bases matching TRBD1. The germline gives CDR1 WNHNN, CDR2 SYGVQD (reference sequence). The junction had 7 bases not matched to a gene; V was cut back by 5 bases and J by 5 bases. There are 14 residues in the CDR3. CDR3 sequence: CASSPGQGENEQYF. The CDR3 nucleotides are TGCGCCAGCAGTCCGGGACAGGGTGAAAACGAGCAGTACTTC.

The rearrangement links TRBV7-9 to TRBJ1-1, with TRBD1 identical over 9 bases. The germline CDR1 and CDR2 sequences are SEHNR and FQNEAQ (reference sequence). With V trimmed by 4 bases and J by 1 base, 10 bases remained unmatched. The length of the CDR3 is 17 residues. The CDR3 sequence is CASSSHGGQGRNTEAFF. As DNA, the CDR3 is TGTGCCAGCAGCTCCCACGGGGGACAGGGAAGGAACACTGAAGCTTTCTTT.